These T cell receptor beta chains were read from a single sample in a study of cytomegalovirus exposure and HLA in healthy donors. Libraries were prepared by immunoSEQ multiplex PCR; TCRdb keeps only in-frame clonotypes and omits some of them. The sample holds about 170,000 clones; around three quarters are singletons and the top ten take 2% to 2.5%. The sample consisted of PBMCs. The receptors were sampled from a woman between 45 and 60 years old in good health and CMV-seronegative. The CDR3 runs from the conserved cysteine through the conserved F or W. Fields, in order: clone size, D gene, J gene, V gene, CDR3 DNA, CDR3 protein. A D gene is named only where the DNA matches it firmly. Not every row has a clone size; where given, it reads once, few, many or a size class.

- | TRBD1 | TRBJ1-1 | TRBV6-5 | TGTGCCAGCAGGCCAAGACAGGGGAACACTGAAGCTTTCTTT | CASRPRQGNTEAFF
- | - | TRBJ1-1 | TRBV7-2 | TGTGCCAGCAGCCAAGGGGGTACGAACACTGAAGCTTTCTTT | CASSQGGTNTEAFF
few | - | TRBJ2-2 | TRBV7-8 | TGTGCCAGCAGCGCCTCGGGAATCACCGGGGAGCTGTTTTTT | CASSASGITGELFF
- | - | TRBJ2-2 | TRBV9 | TGTGCCAGCAGCTCCGAGGGAGGGGGAGGCGGGGAGCTGTTTTTT | CASSSEGGGGGELFF
- | - | TRBJ1-1 | TRBV11-2 | TGTGCCAGCAGCTTAGTTCGGAACACTGAAGCTTTCTTT | CASSLVRNTEAFF
- | TRBD2 | TRBJ2-1 | TRBV6-1 | TGTGCCAGCAGTGAAGCGCCAGGGAGGGATGAGCAGTTCTTC | CASSEAPGRDEQFF
- | - | TRBJ2-2 | TRBV5-1 | TGCGCCAGCAGCGCGACAGGCCCTGGGACCGGGGAGCTGTTTTTT | CASSATGPGTGELFF
- | TRBD2 | TRBJ2-5 | TRBV14 | TGTGCCAGCAGCCGGAGACTAGCGGGAGGCCAAGAGACCCAGTACTTC | CASSRRLAGGQETQYF
- | - | TRBJ1-1 | TRBV28 | TGTGCCAGTAGACCGACAGGGAACACTGAAGCTTTCTTT | CASRPTGNTEAFF
few | - | TRBJ2-7 | TRBV29-1 | TGCAGCGTTTCGCAACGGGGGGAGCAGTACTTC | CSVSQRGEQYF
- | - | TRBJ2-1 | TRBV27 | TGTGCCAGCAGCCGGACTACCAAGTACAATGAGCAGTTCTTC | CASSRTTKYNEQFF
once | - | TRBJ2-7 | TRBV21-1 | TGTGCCAGCAGCAAAGTTTCGGGACAGGGGGCTAACGAGCAGTACTTC | CASSKVSGQGANEQYF
few | TRBD1 | TRBJ2-7 | TRBV7-3 | TGTGCCAGCAGCTACGGGACAGAGTACGAGCAGTACTTC | CASSYGTEYEQYF
- | TRBD2 | TRBJ2-1 | TRBV9 | TGTGCCAGCAGCGTATCGGGAGGGCCTACGAGCTCCTACAATGAGCAGTTCTTC | CASSVSGGPTSSYNEQFF
- | - | TRBJ1-2 | TRBV5-6 | TGTGCCAGCAGCTTGGTTGGCCTAGGGGGGGCTGGCTATGGCTACACCTTC | CASSLVGLGGAGYGYTF
once | - | TRBJ2-7 | TRBV29-1 | TGCAGCGTTGAACTTTCGACCTTAAGGGGAGGTGGAGGTGGCGAGCAGTACTTC | CSVELSTLRGGGGGEQYF
once | TRBD1 | TRBJ1-6 | TRBV30 | TGTGCCTGGAGTGAAGGGACAGGGGGTCGGAATTCACCCCTCCACTTT | CAWSEGTGGRNSPLHF
few | - | TRBJ1-4 | TRBV28 | TGTGCCAGCAGCCTGACCCTGGGGCAATATGGAAAACTGTTTTTT | CASSLTLGQYGKLFF
- | TRBD1 | TRBJ2-5 | TRBV28 | TGTGCCAGCAGCCCGTATTACAGGGGAAGAGAGACCCAGTACTTC | CASSPYYRGRETQYF
- | TRBD2 | TRBJ2-7 | TRBV12-5 | TGTGCTAGAGGGAGGGCAAGGGCCTACGAGCAGTACTTC | CARGRARAYEQYF
- | - | TRBJ2-1 | TRBV7-3 | TGTGCCAGCAGCTCAGGAGAGGGCCCCTACAATGAGCAGTTCTTC | CASSSGEGPYNEQFF
- | - | TRBJ1-3 | TRBV30 | TGTGCCCGGAGGGGCTCTGGAAACACCGTATATTTT | CARRGSGNTVYF
- | TRBD2 | TRBJ2-5 | TRBV5-4 | TGTGCCAGCAGCCCCGGGGGGGAGACCCAGTACTTC | CASSPGGETQYF
- | TRBD1 | TRBJ2-7 | TRBV7-2 | TGTGCCAGCAGCTTAGAACAGGGGGACTACGAGCAGTACTTC | CASSLEQGDYEQYF
- | TRBD1 | TRBJ1-5 | TRBV28 | TGTGCCACCGACGCCGGGACAGGGGAAGGTCAGCCCCAGCATTTT | CATDAGTGEGQPQHF
- | - | TRBJ2-7 | TRBV28 | TGTGCCAGCAGCCCACTCCCCTACGAGCAGTACTTC | CASSPLPYEQYF
- | TRBD1 | TRBJ1-5 | TRBV9 | TGTGCCAGCAGCGTACACCAGGGGGGTCAGCCCCAGCATTTT | CASSVHQGGQPQHF
- | TRBD1 | TRBJ2-7 | TRBV18 | TGTGCCAGCTCAACTCGGGACAGAAGCTCCTACGAGCAGTACTTC | CASSTRDRSSYEQYF
- | TRBD1 | TRBJ1-2 | TRBV7-2 | TGTGCCAGCAGCTTATCCGGGACAGCGTATGGCTACACCTTC | CASSLSGTAYGYTF
few | TRBD2 | TRBJ2-3 | TRBV7-9 | TGTTCCAGCAGCTCGCTCGATCTAGCGGGGGCCACCACAGATACGCAGTATTTT | CSSSSLDLAGATTDTQYF
- | - | TRBJ2-2 | TRBV9 | TGTGCCAGCAGCGAAGGGGACACCGGGGAGCTGTTTTTT | CASSEGDTGELFF
- | - | TRBJ1-1 | TRBV9 | TGTGCCAGCAGCCCCCTTGCAGTGAATAGCATCATGAACACTGAAGCTTTCTTT | CASSPLAVNSIMNTEAFF
few | TRBD1 | TRBJ1-1 | TRBV9 | TGTGCCAGCAGCCCTCAGACAGGGGAGGGAACTGAAGCTTTCTTT | CASSPQTGEGTEAFF
once | TRBD1 | TRBJ1-5 | TRBV10-3 | TGTGCCAGCACAGGGGCGGAAAATCAGCCCCAGCATTTT | CASTGAENQPQHF
- | - | TRBJ2-6 | TRBV11-2 | TGTGCCAGCAGCTCACTAGGGGGGGCCAACGTCCTGACTTTC | CASSSLGGANVLTF
- | TRBD1 | TRBJ1-4 | TRBV18 | TGTGCCAGCTCCTCACGCAGGCAGGGGGGCGAAAAACTGTTTTTT | CASSSRRQGGEKLFF